Following are 9 T cell receptor beta chains from one sample sequenced in a study of vaccination and CD4 T cells after COVID-19. The antigens these receptors bind are not known. CD4+ T cells that had been cultured provided DNA sequenced with the Oncomine TCR Beta short-read assay. TCRdb reprocessed the PCR reads with MiXCR, giving one entry per CDR3 protein. The sample contains several thousand distinct CDR3 sequences, about three fifths of which appear only once. As to treatment: roughly 11-day PBMC culture with coronavirus spike peptide pools or control peptides (ViraFEST assay). Sequenced: CD4+ T cells from blood, cultured in vitro. All receptors come from a human donor who had recovered from COVID-19.

The chain uses TRBV4-2 and TRBJ2-3; 12 nucleotides align to TRBD2. This CDR3 spans 17 amino acids. After removal of 3 bases from V and 2 bases from J, the junction contained 6 bases not matched to a gene. Germline CDR1 LGHNA, CDR2 YNFKEQ. The CDR3 sequence is CASSQRTSGDPTDTQYF. The CDR3 DNA is TGTGCCAGCAGCCAGCGGACTAGCGGGGACCCCACAGATACGCAGTATTTT.

This clonotype is deemed large. The V call is TRBV6-1, the J call TRBJ2-2; 9 nucleotides align to TRBD1. Germline V gene sequence: CDR1 MNHNS, CDR2 SASEGT. The ends lost 8 bases at V and 7 bases at J; junction bases unmatched: 5. The CDR3 runs 13 residues. Here the CDR3 DNA reads TGTGCCAGCCAGGGACAGGGTGGCGGGGAGCTGTTTTTT. Its protein product is CASQGQGGGELFF.

V usage is TRBV2 and J usage is TRBJ2-1; weak D call: TRBD2 (5 bases). The CDR3 runs 13 residues. CDR1 and CDR2 from the germline V gene are SNHLY and FYNNEI. V was clipped by 4 bases and J by 8 bases, with 12 bases between them. The CDR3 DNA is TGTGCCAGCAGTGTCCAACTAGAGGATGAGCAGTTCTTC. It yields the protein CASSVQLEDEQFF.

This chain joins TRBV7-2 and TRBJ2-1; tentatively, D is TRBD1 or TRBD2 (5 bases each). This CDR3 comprises 13 residues. V was clipped by 7 bases and J by 10 bases, with 17 bases between them. Germline CDR1 SGHTA, CDR2 FQGNSA. The CDR3 DNA reads TGTGCCAGCACGGGAAGGGGCCGGCGGGAGCAGTTCTTC. It encodes CASTGRGRREQFF.

V usage is TRBV11-3 and J usage is TRBJ1-6; no clear D. Germline loops: CDR1 SGHNT, CDR2 YENEEA. The CDR3 has 15 amino acids. The ends were cut back, 3 bases at V and 6 bases at J, with 12 bases in the middle. The chain's CDR3 is CASSLASGTNSPLHF. The CDR3 bases are TGTGCCAGCAGCTTGGCTAGCGGCACTAATTCACCCCTCCACTTT.

The genes are TRBV29-1 and TRBJ1-1; D perhaps matches TRBD1 (5 bases). CDR1 and CDR2 (germline): SQVTM, ANQGSEA. The CDR3 is 14 amino acids. Trimming took off 4 bases at V and 3 bases at J, with 15 bases between the two ends. The CDR3 loop is CSVVLTGGDTEAFF. The CDR3 DNA reads as TGCAGCGTTGTCTTAACAGGCGGGGACACTGAAGCTTTCTTT.

This sequence joins TRBV27 and TRBJ2-3, with 8 nucleotides matching TRBD2. This CDR3 spans 16 amino acids. Germline V gives CDR1 MNHEY, CDR2 SMNVEV (reference sequence). V lost 6 bases, J lost 5 bases, and 13 bases stayed unmatched. As DNA, the CDR3 is TGTGCCAGCAGGAAGACAGGCGGGGGGAGAGGAGATACGCAGTATTTT. Translating gives CASRKTGGGRGDTQYF.

This chain connects TRBV10-3 to TRBJ1-4; the match to TRBD1 covers 7 bases. The CDR3 has 14 residues. CDR1 and CDR2 from the germline V gene are ENHRY and SYGVKD. Unmatched junction bases numbered 8, after V lost 8 bases and J lost 5 bases. The CDR3 region is CAIGSGQTNEKLFF. For the CDR3, the DNA is TGTGCCATCGGATCGGGACAGACGAATGAAAAACTGTTTTTT.

This clonotype has only a few counts. The rearrangement uses TRBV2 and TRBJ1-1, with a weak D call TRBD1 (5 bases). Trimming removed 6 bases from V and 6 bases from J, with 8 bases in between. The CDR3 extends over 11 amino acids. Germline V gene sequence: CDR1 SNHLY, CDR2 FYNNEI. DNA for the CDR3: TGTGCCAGCAGGGGGGTCTCTGAAGCTTTCTTT. Translation gives CASRGVSEAFF. The variable domain in full, completed from reference TRBV2 and TRBJ1-1, reads EPEVTQTPSHQVTQMGQEVILRCVPISNHLYFYWYRQILGQKVEFLVSFYNNEISEKSEIFDDQFSVERPDGSNFTLKIRSTKLEDSAMYFCASRGVSEAFFGQGTRLTVV.